Listed below are T cell receptor beta chains from one sample, sequenced in a study of shared clonotypes between healthy human individuals. Libraries were prepared by immunoSEQ multiplex PCR; TCRdb keeps only in-frame clonotypes and omits some of them. The sample holds 1.4 million to 1.5 million clones, roughly 96% seen once. The specimen was naive CD4+ T cells sorted from blood. The receptors come from a man aged 25-45 years in good health. CDR3s include the opening cysteine and the closing phenylalanine or tryptophan. A D gene is named only where the DNA matches it firmly. Expanded clones get a size class; other rows say once, few or many, or leave the size out.

j_call clone_size v_call d_call cdr3_aa cdr3_nt
TRBJ1-5 - TRBV7-9 - CASSSGNLNQPQHF TGTGCCAGCAGCTCCGGGAACCTCAATCAGCCCCAGCATTTT
TRBJ1-2 - TRBV28 - CASSTFMGQAFYGYTF TGTGCCAGCAGTACCTTTATGGGTCAGGCCTTCTATGGCTACACCTTC
TRBJ2-7 - TRBV2 - CASTSGRRYEQYF TGTGCCAGCACTTCGGGCAGAAGGTACGAGCAGTACTTC
TRBJ2-7 - TRBV2 - CASRASSYEQYF TGTGCCAGCAGGGCCAGCTCCTACGAGCAGTACTTC
TRBJ2-7 once TRBV6-5 - CASSYRASNEQYF TGTGCCAGCAGTTACAGGGCTAGCAACGAGCAGTACTTC
TRBJ2-5 - TRBV13 - CASSLYRDQETQYF TGTGCCAGCAGCTTATACAGGGACCAAGAGACCCAGTACTTC
TRBJ2-5 - TRBV6-4 TRBD1 CASTRGAYRGRKQETQYF TGTGCCAGCACCCGAGGGGCCTACAGGGGTAGAAAACAAGAGACCCAGTACTTC
TRBJ2-7 - TRBV19 TRBD1 CASSIDGTGEQYF TGTGCCAGTAGTATTGATGGGACAGGCGAGCAGTACTTC
TRBJ1-5 - TRBV6-6 - CASRPQGDQPQHF TGTGCCAGCAGGCCCCAAGGGGATCAGCCCCAGCATTTT
TRBJ2-5 - TRBV29-1 TRBD2 CSVPRRRLARSETQYF TGCAGCGTCCCTCGGAGGCGACTAGCGCGGTCGGAGACCCAGTACTTC
TRBJ2-5 - TRBV18 - CASSPPVTETQYF TGTGCCAGCTCACCACCGGTGACAGAGACCCAGTACTTC
TRBJ2-7 - TRBV9 - CASSVLGGLEQYF TGTGCCAGCAGCGTTCTCGGGGGTCTCGAGCAGTACTTC
TRBJ1-2 - TRBV30 - CAWSVLGGNGYTF TGTGCCTGGAGTGTTCTAGGGGGGAATGGCTACACCTTC
TRBJ1-2 - TRBV9 - CASSVGPRSYGYTF TGTGCCAGCAGCGTAGGGCCCAGATCCTATGGCTACACCTTC
TRBJ1-4 - TRBV5-4 - CASSVQGPGSEKLFF TGTGCCAGCAGCGTCCAGGGTCCGGGGAGTGAAAAACTGTTTTTT
TRBJ2-2 - TRBV4-1 TRBD2 CASSQDRRGSVGELFF TGCGCCAGCAGCCAAGATCGTCGCGGGAGCGTAGGGGAGCTGTTTTTT
TRBJ1-1 - TRBV4-1 - CASTPPTGSSEAFF TGCGCCAGCACCCCCCCTACAGGGTCCTCTGAAGCTTTCTTT
TRBJ1-6 - TRBV10-2 - CASRGVDSPLHF TGCGCCAGCAGAGGGGTGGATTCACCCCTCCACTTT
TRBJ2-2 once TRBV18 TRBD2 CASSRRHEAGGPGELFF TGTGCCAGCTCACGTCGCCACGAAGCGGGAGGTCCCGGGGAGCTGTTTTTT
TRBJ2-2 few TRBV11-2 TRBD2 CASSRGTSGANTGELFF TGTGCCTCATCTAGGGGGACTAGCGGAGCGAACACCGGGGAGCTGTTTTTT
TRBJ2-7 - TRBV10-3 TRBD2 CAISGTAGGTPYEQYF TGTGCCATCAGTGGGACAGCGGGAGGGACCCCCTACGAGCAGTACTTC
TRBJ2-3 - TRBV2 - CASRDGYTDTQYF TGTGCCAGCAGGGACGGATACACAGATACGCAGTATTTT
TRBJ1-2 - TRBV18 - CASSLKGIGGYTF TGTGCCAGCTCACTGAAGGGTATCGGTGGCTACACCTTC
TRBJ1-4 - TRBV5-6 TRBD1 CASSYSWGQRETNEKLFF TGTGCCAGCAGCTATTCGTGGGGACAGCGGGAAACTAATGAAAAACTGTTTTTT
TRBJ2-2 - TRBV6-1 - CASEGRQRGTGELFF TGTGCCAGCGAAGGCCGACAAAGGGGCACCGGGGAGCTGTTTTTT
TRBJ2-4 - TRBV7-3 - CASSPTRLVTHIQYF TGTGCCAGCAGCCCCACCCGACTAGTCACCCACATTCAGTACTTC
TRBJ2-1 - TRBV4-3 TRBD2 CASSQVLAGGDNEQFF TGCGCCAGCAGCCAAGTACTAGCGGGAGGGGACAATGAGCAGTTCTTC
TRBJ2-1 - TRBV5-1 TRBD2 CASSLVAGADYNEQFF TGCGCCAGCAGCTTGGTAGCGGGAGCCGACTACAATGAGCAGTTCTTC
TRBJ1-2 once TRBV28 TRBD1 CASDRVGYGYTF TGTGCCAGCGACAGGGTTGGCTATGGCTACACCTTC
TRBJ1-2 - TRBV19 - CASSSPPGTTYGYTF TGTGCCAGTAGTTCGCCCCCCGGGACAACTTATGGCTACACCTTC
TRBJ1-3 - TRBV5-1 - CASGLRPSGNTIYF TGCGCCAGCGGTCTTCGGCCCTCTGGAAACACCATATATTTT
TRBJ2-4 - TRBV10-3 TRBD2 CAISDPGLAVKNIQYF TGTGCCATCAGTGATCCGGGACTAGCTGTTAAAAACATTCAGTACTTC